These 13 T cell receptor beta chains came from one sample sequenced in a study of identical twins (dated by TCRdb to the mid-2010s). The protocol used for the library was 5' RACE. The run used an Illumina HiSeq 2000. TCRdb ran its own pipeline on the public reads, namely fastp trimming at Q25 and MiXCR clone calling, and kept in-frame beta chains. Rows with a matching CDR3 protein are joined into one entry that keeps the most common DNA and genes. For this sample there are hundreds of thousands of distinct CDR3 sequences; around 6.6% appear just once. The ten top clones hold roughly 3.6% of the sample. The data were also submitted as part of a second study, on yellow fever vaccine responses in identical twins.

The specimen was memory (CD45RO+) T cells sorted from blood. The cell subset or site label corresponds to: CD45RO+ enriched T cells. All receptors derive from a woman between 18 and 29 years old in good health.

The table lists this clonotype with a few counts. The V gene is TRBV29-1, the J gene TRBJ2-3; TRBD2 might be the D (6 bases). Germline CDR1 is SQVTM and CDR2 is ANQGSEA. Trimming took off 6 bases at V and 5 bases at J, with 12 bases between the two ends. The CDR3 runs to 12 residues. The CDR3 region has the DNA TGCAGCGTGCGGTCGGGGGTAGATACGCAGTATTTT. This gives the protein CSVRSGVDTQYF.

This clonotype has only a few counts. This rearrangement joins TRBV20-1 to TRBJ1-5; 7 bases agree with TRBD1. Losses at the gene ends were 5 bases for V and 2 bases for J; bases not matched to a gene: 0. CDR3 length: 12 amino acids. Germline V CDR1 and CDR2: DFQATT, SNEGSKA (reference sequence). CDR3 sequence: CSAGTGNQPQHF. CDR3 nucleotides: TGCAGTGCTGGGACAGGCAATCAGCCCCAGCATTTT.

This clonotype came up many times. V is TRBV20-1 and J is TRBJ1-5; no clear D gene. With 6 bases removed from V and 0 bases from J, the gap between germline ends came to 9 bases. This CDR3 has 13 amino acids. Germline CDR1 DFQATT, CDR2 SNEGSKA (reference sequence). CDR3 DNA sequence: TGCAGTGCCAGAAGGCTTAGCAATCAGCCCCAGCATTTT. Translating it yields CSARRLSNQPQHF.

This clonotype has at least ten counts. V is TRBV29-1 and J is TRBJ2-5, with D unclear. V lost 6 bases and J lost 5, with 10 bases in between. The CDR3 extends over 11 amino acids. Per the germline V gene, CDR1 is SQVTM and CDR2 is ANQGSEA. The CDR3 region is CSVDLEETQYF. Here the CDR3 DNA reads TGCAGCGTGGATCTCGAGGAGACCCAGTACTTC. The entire variable domain, with the rest obtained from reference TRBV29-1 and TRBJ2-5, is as follows: SAVISQKPSRDICQRGTSLTIQCQVDSQVTMMFWYRQQPGQSLTLIATANQGSEATYESGFVIDKFPISRPNLTFSTLTVSNMSPEDSSIYLCSVDLEETQYFGPGTRLLVL.

There are a few counts of this clonotype. CDR3 residues: CASSPPPTSNTGELFF. CDR3 coding DNA: TGTGCCAGCAGCCCCCCCCCTACCTCGAACACCGGGGAGCTGTTTTTT. The chain joins TRBV3-1 to TRBJ2-2, with unresolved D. V lost 4 bases to trimming and J lost 0 bases, with 12 bases between them. The CDR3 covers 16 residues. Germline V CDR1 and CDR2: LGHDT, YNNKEL (reference sequence). The variable domain in full, completed from reference TRBV3-1 and TRBJ2-2, reads DTAVSQTPKYLVTQMGNDKSIKCEQNLGHDTMYWYKQDSKKFLKIMFSYNNKELIINETVPNRFSPKSPDKAHLNLHINSLELGDSAVYFCASSPPPTSNTGELFFGEGSRLTVL.

The sample holds many counts of this clonotype. The V call is TRBV7-6, the J call TRBJ1-3; tentative D call: TRBD1 (5 bases). The V end lost 4 bases, the J end lost 4 bases, and 14 bases lay between the germline ends. This CDR3 comprises 15 residues. Germline V gene lookup returns CDR1 SGHVS and CDR2 FNYEAQ. The CDR3 sequence: CASSSPQGSGNTIYF. The CDR3, as DNA: TGTGCCAGCAGCTCCCCCCAGGGATCGGGAAACACCATATATTTT.

About this clonotype: One end of the junction fails to match germline, which may point to a read error. The V call is TRBV6-5, the J call TRBJ1-1; the D gene is possibly TRBD1 (6 bases). Germline V lookup: CDR1 MNHEY, CDR2 SVGAGI. CDR3 length: 16 amino acids. The CDR3 sequence: CASSYSGQIKNTESFF. The CDR3 coding sequence is TGTGCCAGCAGTTACTCCGGACAGATTAAGAACACTGAATCTTTCTTT.

The sample holds many counts of this clonotype. The gene calls are TRBV4-1 and TRBJ1-4, with 7 bases fitting TRBD1. There are 16 residues in the CDR3. CDR1 is MGHRA and CDR2 is YSYEKL in the germline V gene. V shed 0 bases and J 4 bases; nucleotides not matched to a gene: 5. The CDR3 region has the DNA TGCGCCAGCAGCCAAGAGAGGGGACAGCATAATGAAAAACTGTTTTTT. Its translation is CASSQERGQHNEKLFF.

The table lists this clonotype with many counts. The rearrangement links TRBV5-1 to TRBJ2-1; 8 bases map to TRBD2. The junction had 11 bases not matched to a gene; V was cut back by 0 bases and J by 15 bases. The CDR3 sequence is 14 residues long. Germline V gives CDR1 SGHRS, CDR2 YFSETQ. CDR3 residues: CASSLDGLAGIMFF. The DNA for the CDR3 is TGCGCCAGCAGCTTGGACGGTTTAGCGGGAATTATGTTCTTC.

V gene TRBV15 combines with J gene TRBJ2-7; unclear D gene. Trimming left V 0 bases short and J 7 bases short, with 13 bases between. Germline values: CDR1 LNHNV, CDR2 YYDKDF (reference sequence). This CDR3 contains 14 residues. The CDR3 sequence: CATSRDIGSREQYF. The CDR3 nucleotides read TGTGCCACCAGCAGAGATATAGGCTCTCGGGAGCAGTACTTC.

This clonotype was seen only a few times. The rearrangement joins TRBV5-6 to TRBJ1-2; 8 bases line up with TRBD1. Germline assignment: CDR1 SGHDT and CDR2 YYEEEE. The CDR3 has 14 residues. Trimming cost V 4 bases and J 3 bases; bases outside gene matches: 5. CDR3 protein: CASSIPTGDYGYTF. The CDR3, as DNA: TGTGCCAGCAGCATACCGACAGGGGACTATGGCTACACCTTC. The full variable domain, completed using reference TRBV5-6 and TRBJ1-2, is DAGVTQSPTHLIKTRGQQVTLRCSPKSGHDTVSWYQQALGQGPQFIFQYYEEEERQRGNFPDRFSGHQFPNYSSELNVNALLLGDSALYLCASSIPTGDYGYTFGSGTRLTVV.

V gene TRBV6-6 combines with J gene TRBJ2-7; D remains unclear. Trimming took 2 bases from V and 4 from J, leaving 6 bases between them. This CDR3 comprises 12 residues. The germline V gene has CDR1 MNHNY and CDR2 SVGAGI (reference sequence). The CDR3 DNA reads TGTGCCAGCAGTTACAACGGTTACGAGCAGTACGTC. This translates into CASSYNGYEQYV.

In its sample, this clonotype was seen many times. The genes are TRBV24-1 and TRBJ2-1; the match to TRBD2 covers 14 bases. The germline gives CDR1 KGHDR, CDR2 SFDVKD. The ends lost 3 bases at V and 6 bases at J; junction bases unmatched: 3. The CDR3 has 16 amino acids. CDR3 sequence: CATSDPGLAGGNEQFF. For the CDR3, the DNA is TGTGCCACCAGTGATCCCGGACTAGCGGGGGGCAATGAGCAGTTCTTC.